This record covers a single T cell receptor beta chain. Its antigen is still unknown. Profiling relied on immunoSEQ multiplex PCR, and the TCRdb table lists in-frame clones only, not all of them. The sample has about 2.1 million clones; about 94% are singletons. Germline V gene data show CDR1 as SGHAT and CDR2 as FQNNGV. The CDR3 has 13 amino acids. V was shortened by 5 bases and J by 6 bases, with 14 bases between the two germline ends. The data originate from a study of shared clonotypes between healthy human individuals. Study-wide results and caveats: Tissues were not sampled, only blood, and their repertoires likely differ. Inspection by rarefaction showed sorted-subset sequencing to be incomplete despite large depth.

Cells designated naive CD8 were CD45RO-negative and were positively selected for CCR7, with terminally differentiated effector memory CD45RA+ cells excluded. This receptor was identified in a man aged 18 to 35 in good health. Some clones in this sample may be carry-over from other donors' samples. The sample taken for sequencing was naive CD8+ T cells from PBMCs. The V and J genes are TRBV11-2 and TRBJ2-7; no clear D. CDR3 sequence reads: CASSLTTLGEQYF. Written as DNA, the CDR3 is TGTGCCAGCAGCCTTACCACCCTGGGCGAGCAGTACTTC.